The 15 T cell receptor beta chains below come from one sample, sequenced in a study of blood T cell repertoires in COVID-19. Method: immunoSEQ multiplex PCR; TCRdb's copy keeps in-frame clones and lacks some. The table has over 95,000 clones, approximately 90% seen once. Sequencing was performed on peripheral blood. These TCRs come from a human donor with acute or convalescent COVID-19. The donor label of this sample is uncertain.

The table lists this clone with a count of one. V and J are TRBV7-3 and TRBJ2-6; D ambiguous. The CDR3 has 14 residues. The germline V gene encodes CDR1 SGHTA and CDR2 FQGTGA. The V and J ends lost 7 bases and 0 bases respectively, with 7 bases between them. The CDR3 spells CASKTHSGANVLTF. The CDR3 DNA reads as TGTGCCAGCAAGACTCACTCTGGGGCCAACGTCCTGACTTTC.

The J gene is TRBJ1-6, the V gene TRBV7-9; TRBD1 might be the D (5 bases). Deletions cut 9 bases from V and 7 bases from J, with 13 bases between. Germline assignment: CDR1 SEHNR and CDR2 FQNEAQ (reference sequence). The CDR3 is made up of 13 amino acids. CDR3 loop: CASETVQNSPLHF. The CDR3 coding sequence is TGTGCCAGTGAGACAGTTCAGAATTCACCCCTCCACTTT.

The J gene is TRBJ2-7, the V gene TRBV2; TRBD1 is a possible D gene (6 bases). The CDR3 sequence is 16 residues long. Germline assignment: CDR1 SNHLY and CDR2 FYNNEI. V shed 6 bases and J shed 4 bases, with 22 bases lying between them. CDR3 in DNA: TGTGCCAGCAGCGTACCCAACAGGGAGCCAAAATACGAGCAGTACTTC. It codes for CASSVPNREPKYEQYF.

The V and J genes are TRBV5-1 and TRBJ1-2, with D possibly TRBD1 on 5 matching bases. Trimming removed 5 bases at V and 4 bases at J, with 12 bases between. Germline V gene lookup returns CDR1 SGHRS and CDR2 YFSETQ. This CDR3 is built from 13 residues. CDR3 sequence: CASSGAERYGYTF. For the CDR3, the DNA is TGCGCCAGCAGTGGGGCAGAACGCTATGGCTACACCTTC.

This sequence joins TRBV19 and TRBJ1-2, with 7 bases aligning to TRBD1. The CDR3 runs to 16 residues. CDR1 and CDR2 (germline): LNHDA, SQIVND (reference sequence). Unmatched junction bases numbered 18, after V lost 7 bases and J lost 7 bases. The CDR3 protein is CASMENRDRAVAGYTF. In DNA form, the CDR3 reads TGTGCCAGTATGGAAAATCGAGACAGGGCAGTAGCTGGCTACACCTTC.

The chain employs TRBV29-1 and TRBJ2-7, with 7 nucleotides matching TRBD2. The ends lost 4 bases at V and 2 bases at J; junction bases unmatched: 14. CDR3 length equals 16 residues. CDR1 SQVTM and CDR2 ANQGSEA come from the germline V gene. The CDR3 coding sequence is TGCAGCGTTGGAAAATATAGCGGGCGGGTTACCTACGAGCAGTACTTC. Translation gives CSVGKYSGRVTYEQYF.

The rearrangement links TRBV7-9 to TRBJ1-1; 12 positions match TRBD1. The CDR3 is 17 residues long. Losses at the gene ends were 3 bases for V and 3 bases for J; bases not matched to a gene: 8. The germline CDR1 and CDR2 sequences are SEHNR and FQNEAQ (reference sequence). CDR3 region: CASSFSGTGGRYTEAFF. The CDR3 nucleotides are TGTGCCAGCAGCTTCTCCGGGACAGGGGGCCGGTACACTGAAGCTTTCTTT.

The chain combines TRBV12-3 or TRBV12-4 with TRBJ2-3; no definite D call. V lost 7 bases to trimming and J lost 2 bases, with 7 bases between them. There are 12 residues in the CDR3. CDR3 in amino acids: CASTSNTDTQYF. The CDR3 nucleotides are TGTGCCAGCACTTCTAACACAGATACGCAGTATTTT.

The J gene is TRBJ2-2, the V gene TRBV5-1; D is undetermined. This CDR3 comprises 13 residues. Trimming left V 2 bases short and J 3 bases short, with 5 bases between. CDR1 is SGHRS, CDR2 YFSETQ, per germline. In nucleotides, the CDR3 is TGCGCCAGCAGCTTTGCGGACACCGGGGAGCTGTTTTTT. Translation: CASSFADTGELFF. Supplemented by reference TRBV5-1 and TRBJ2-2, the full variable domain reads KAGVTQTPRYLIKTRGQQVTLSCSPISGHRSVSWYQQTPGQGLQFLFEYFSETQRNKGNFPGRFSGRQFSNSRSEMNVSTLELGDSALYLCASSFADTGELFFGEGSRLTVL.

CDR3 bases: TGTGCCAGCAGCTACAGGGGGAGCTTGGATGGCTACACCTTC. As protein: CASSYRGSLDGYTF. The gene calls are TRBV9 and TRBJ1-2, with 8 bases fitting TRBD1. Germline V gene lookup returns CDR1 SGDLS and CDR2 YYNGEE. V lost 4 bases, J lost 6 bases, and 8 bases stayed unmatched. The CDR3 contains 14 residues.

In DNA, the CDR3 is TGCGCCAGTAACAGGGGGCGTGCGAACACTGAAGCTTTCTTT. Encoded protein: CASNRGRANTEAFF. The V call is TRBV5-1, the J call TRBJ1-1, with TRBD1 matching over 9 bases. The CDR3 covers 14 residues. V was pared by 8 bases and J by 1 base, with 6 bases of the junction left unmatched. CDR1 is SGHRS, CDR2 YFSETQ, per germline. Looking up the rest from reference TRBV5-1 and TRBJ1-1 gives the full variable domain: KAGVTQTPRYLIKTRGQQVTLSCSPISGHRSVSWYQQTPGQGLQFLFEYFSETQRNKGNFPGRFSGRQFSNSRSEMNVSTLELGDSALYLCASNRGRANTEAFFGQGTRLTVV.

This chain connects TRBV28 to TRBJ1-5; the D is unclear. Germline V CDR1 and CDR2: MDHEN, SYDVKM. Trimming left V 6 bases short and J 0 bases short, with 6 bases between. This CDR3 has 13 amino acids. As DNA, the CDR3 is TGTGCCAGCAGAGACACTAGCAATCAGCCCCAGCATTTT. Its protein is CASRDTSNQPQHF. The variable domain in full, completed from reference TRBV28 and TRBJ1-5, reads DVKVTQSSRYLVKRTGEKVFLECVQDMDHENMFWYRQDPGLGLRLIYFSYDVKMKEKGDIPEGYSVSREKKERFSLILESASTNQTSMYLCASRDTSNQPQHFGDGTRLSIL.

The J gene is TRBJ1-1, the V gene TRBV28, with D perhaps TRBD1 (5 bases). V lost 8 bases and J lost 4, with 14 bases in between. Germline lookup yields CDR1 MDHEN and CDR2 SYDVKM. The CDR3 is made up of 13 amino acids. The DNA of the CDR3 is TGTGCCAGCTGGGACTCGAAGGGCACTGAAGCTTTCTTT. As protein: CASWDSKGTEAFF.

The table lists this clone with a few counts. The chain combines TRBV15 with TRBJ2-1; a possible D gene is TRBD2 (5 bases). This CDR3 is built from 14 residues. CDR1 LNHNV and CDR2 YYDKDF come from the germline V gene (reference sequence). The V gene lost 0 bases and the J gene lost 5 bases, with 8 bases spanning the gap. Written as DNA, the CDR3 is TGTGCCACCAGCAGAGAGGGAGCCCACAATGAGCAGTTCTTC. It translates to CATSREGAHNEQFF.

CDR3 sequence reads: CASMGGDSNQPQHF. Written as DNA, the CDR3 is TGTGCCAGTATGGGGGGTGATAGCAATCAGCCCCAGCATTTT. The chain couples TRBV19 to TRBJ1-5; D possibly corresponds to TRBD1 (5 bases). V lost 7 bases to trimming and J lost 0 bases, with 10 bases between them. The germline CDR1 and CDR2 sequences are LNHDA and SQIVND (reference sequence). This CDR3 spans 14 amino acids.